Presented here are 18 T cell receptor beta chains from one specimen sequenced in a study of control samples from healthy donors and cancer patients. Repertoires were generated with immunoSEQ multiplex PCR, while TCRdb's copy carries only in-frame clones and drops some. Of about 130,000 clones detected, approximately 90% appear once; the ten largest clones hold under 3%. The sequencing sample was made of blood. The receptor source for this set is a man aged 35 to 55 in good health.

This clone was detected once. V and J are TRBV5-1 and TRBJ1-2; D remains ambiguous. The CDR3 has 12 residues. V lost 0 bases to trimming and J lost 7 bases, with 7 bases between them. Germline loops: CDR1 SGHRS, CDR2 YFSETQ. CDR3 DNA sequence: TGCGCCAGCAGCTTGGGGATGGGTGGCTACACCTTC. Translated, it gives CASSLGMGGYTF.

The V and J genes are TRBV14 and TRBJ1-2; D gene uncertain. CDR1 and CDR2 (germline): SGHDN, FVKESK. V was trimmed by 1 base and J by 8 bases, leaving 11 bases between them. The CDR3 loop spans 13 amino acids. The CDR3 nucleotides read TGTGCCAGCAGCCAAGTTCCCGCTAGGGGCTACACCTTC. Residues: CASSQVPARGYTF.

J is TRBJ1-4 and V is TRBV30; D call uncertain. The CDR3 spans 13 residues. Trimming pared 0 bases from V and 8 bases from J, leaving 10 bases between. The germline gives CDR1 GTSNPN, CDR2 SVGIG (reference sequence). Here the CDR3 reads CAWSVLTAEKLFF. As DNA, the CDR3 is TGTGCCTGGAGTGTATTAACGGCAGAAAAACTGTTTTTT. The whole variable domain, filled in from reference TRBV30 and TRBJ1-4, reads SQTIHQWPATLVQPVGSPLSLECTVEGTSNPNLYWYRQAAGRGLQLLFYSVGIGQISSEVPQNLSASRPQDRQFILSSKKLLLSDSGFYLCAWSVLTAEKLFFGSGTQLSVL.

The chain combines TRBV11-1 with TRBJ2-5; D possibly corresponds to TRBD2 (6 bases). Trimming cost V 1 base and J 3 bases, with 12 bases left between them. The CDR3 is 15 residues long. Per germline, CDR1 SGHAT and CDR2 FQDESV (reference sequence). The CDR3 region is CASSLVGTEEETQYF. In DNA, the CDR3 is TGTGCCAGCAGCTTAGTGGGGACTGAAGAAGAGACCCAGTACTTC.

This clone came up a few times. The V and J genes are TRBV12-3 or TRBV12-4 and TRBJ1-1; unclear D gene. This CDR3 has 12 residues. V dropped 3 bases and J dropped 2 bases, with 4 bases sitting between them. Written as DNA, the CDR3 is TGTGCCAGCAGTTTTTTCAACACTGAAGCTTTCTTT. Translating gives CASSFFNTEAFF.

CDR3 protein: CASSLGTGPGEQYF. DNA of the CDR3: TGTGCCAGCAGCTTAGGGACAGGGCCGGGGGAGCAGTACTTC. The chain joins TRBV7-6 to TRBJ2-7, with 8 bases fitting TRBD1. V was clipped by 1 base and J by 7 bases; unmatched bases: 6. This CDR3 comprises 14 residues. Germline V gene sequence: CDR1 SGHVS, CDR2 FNYEAQ.

The CDR3 loop is CASRFTGQTSRQYF. CDR3 coding DNA: TGTGCCAGCAGATTCACGGGACAAACATCCCGGCAGTACTTC. The chain combines TRBV6-5 with TRBJ2-7; D is possibly TRBD1 (6 bases). The length of the CDR3 is 14 residues. Between the trimmed V and J ends, which lost 6 bases and 9 bases, there was a span of 21 bases. From germline, CDR1 is MNHEY and CDR2 SVGAGI.

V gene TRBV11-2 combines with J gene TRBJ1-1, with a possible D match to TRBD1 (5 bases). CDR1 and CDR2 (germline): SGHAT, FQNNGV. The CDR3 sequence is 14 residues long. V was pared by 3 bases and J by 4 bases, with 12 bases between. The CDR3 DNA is TGTGCCAGCAGCTTCCAGGGAAGTGGCACTGAAGCTTTCTTT. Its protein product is CASSFQGSGTEAFF.

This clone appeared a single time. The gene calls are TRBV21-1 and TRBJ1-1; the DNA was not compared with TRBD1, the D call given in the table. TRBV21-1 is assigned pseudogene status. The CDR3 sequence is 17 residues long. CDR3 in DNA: TGTGCCAGCAGCAGCCGGGACAGGGCCGGAGGGAGGACTGAAGCTTTCTTT. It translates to CASSSRDRAGGRTEAFF.

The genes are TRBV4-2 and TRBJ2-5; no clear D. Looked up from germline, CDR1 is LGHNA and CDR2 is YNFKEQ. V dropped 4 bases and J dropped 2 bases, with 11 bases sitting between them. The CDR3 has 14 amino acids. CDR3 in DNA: TGTGCCAGCAGCCTTCTGGTAGCACAAGAGACCCAGTACTTC. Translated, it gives CASSLLVAQETQYF.

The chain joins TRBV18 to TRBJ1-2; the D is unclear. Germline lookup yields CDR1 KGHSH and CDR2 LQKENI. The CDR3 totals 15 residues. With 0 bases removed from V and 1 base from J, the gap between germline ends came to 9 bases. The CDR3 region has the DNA TGTGCCAGCTCACCACCGCAGCAGTTTAACTATGGCTACACCTTC. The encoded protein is CASSPPQQFNYGYTF.

CDR3 bases: TGTGCCAGCAGCCAAGACGATACAGTGAACACTGAAGCTTTCTTT. Protein: CASSQDDTVNTEAFF. The chain is built from TRBV4-2 and TRBJ1-1; D unclear. Trimming took off 0 bases at V and 0 bases at J, with 8 bases between the two ends. Germline CDR1 reads LGHNA; CDR2 reads YNFKEQ. The CDR3 contains 15 residues.

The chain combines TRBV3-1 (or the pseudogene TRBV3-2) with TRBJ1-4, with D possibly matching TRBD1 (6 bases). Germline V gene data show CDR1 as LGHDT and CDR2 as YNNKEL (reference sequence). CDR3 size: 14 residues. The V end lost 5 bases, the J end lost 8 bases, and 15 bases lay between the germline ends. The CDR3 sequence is CASSTQGFEEKLFF. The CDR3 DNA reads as TGTGCCAGCAGCACCCAGGGGTTCGAAGAAAAACTGTTTTTT.

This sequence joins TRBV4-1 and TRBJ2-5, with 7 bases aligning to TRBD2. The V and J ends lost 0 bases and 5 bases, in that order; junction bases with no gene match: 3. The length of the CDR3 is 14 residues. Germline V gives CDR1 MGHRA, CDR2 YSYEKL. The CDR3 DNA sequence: TGCGCCAGCAGCCAAGAGGGGGGGTGGGAGACCCAGTACTTC. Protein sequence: CASSQEGGWETQYF.

The CDR3 DNA sequence: TGTGCCAGCAGGACCCTTGCGGCGGGCACTGAAGCTTTCTTT. Translating it yields CASRTLAAGTEAFF. The chain couples TRBV25-1 to TRBJ1-1; D is uncertain. CDR1 MGHDK and CDR2 SYGVNS come from the germline V gene. V shed 6 bases and J shed 4 bases, with 15 bases lying between them. CDR3 length equals 14 residues.

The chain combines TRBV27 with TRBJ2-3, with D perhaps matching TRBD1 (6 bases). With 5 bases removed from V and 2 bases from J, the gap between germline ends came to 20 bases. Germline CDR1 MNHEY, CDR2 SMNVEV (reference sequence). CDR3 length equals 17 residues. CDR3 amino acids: CASSVRVTRGFTDTQYF. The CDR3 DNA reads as TGTGCCAGCAGTGTCCGCGTAACTAGGGGGTTCACAGATACGCAGTATTTT.

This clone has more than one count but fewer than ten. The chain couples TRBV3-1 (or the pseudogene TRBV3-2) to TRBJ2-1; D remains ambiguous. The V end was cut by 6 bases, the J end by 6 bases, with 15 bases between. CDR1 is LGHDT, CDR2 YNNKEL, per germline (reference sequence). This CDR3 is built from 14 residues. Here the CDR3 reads CASRELGISNEQFF. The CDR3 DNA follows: TGTGCCAGCAGGGAGTTGGGGATTTCCAATGAGCAGTTCTTC.

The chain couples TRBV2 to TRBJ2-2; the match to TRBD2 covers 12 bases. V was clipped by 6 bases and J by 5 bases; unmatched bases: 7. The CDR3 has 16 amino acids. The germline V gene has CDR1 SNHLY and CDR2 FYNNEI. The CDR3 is CASRETSGGLTGELFF. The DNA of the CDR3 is TGTGCCAGCAGAGAAACTAGCGGGGGGTTAACCGGGGAGCTGTTTTTT. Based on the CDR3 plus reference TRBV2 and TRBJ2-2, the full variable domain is EPEVTQTPSHQVTQMGQEVILRCVPISNHLYFYWYRQILGQKVEFLVSFYNNEISEKSEIFDDQFSVERPDGSNFTLKIRSTKLEDSAMYFCASRETSGGLTGELFFGEGSRLTVL.